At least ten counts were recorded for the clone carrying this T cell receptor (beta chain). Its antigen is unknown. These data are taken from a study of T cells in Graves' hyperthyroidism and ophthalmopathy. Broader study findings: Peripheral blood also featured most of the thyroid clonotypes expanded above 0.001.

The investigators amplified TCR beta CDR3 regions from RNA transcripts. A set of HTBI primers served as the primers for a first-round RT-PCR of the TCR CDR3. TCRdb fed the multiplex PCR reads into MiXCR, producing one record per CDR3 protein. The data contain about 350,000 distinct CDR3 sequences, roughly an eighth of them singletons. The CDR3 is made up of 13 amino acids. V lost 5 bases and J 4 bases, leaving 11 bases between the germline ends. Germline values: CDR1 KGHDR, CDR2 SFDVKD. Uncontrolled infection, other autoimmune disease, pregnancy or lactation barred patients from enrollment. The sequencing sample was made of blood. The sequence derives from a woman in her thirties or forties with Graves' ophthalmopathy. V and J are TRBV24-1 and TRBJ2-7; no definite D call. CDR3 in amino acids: CATSASAEYEQYF. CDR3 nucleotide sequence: TGTGCCACCAGTGCCTCGGCGGAGTACGAGCAGTACTTC.